This is a list of T cell receptor beta chains from one sample in a study of blood T cell repertoires in COVID-19. Profiled with immunoSEQ multiplex PCR; TCRdb holds only in-frame clones, not every one. The table shows about 210,000 clones, with 82% occurring only once. The material sequenced was peripheral blood. The receptors were gathered from a woman aged 70 to 79 with COVID-19, enrolled during active disease. CDR3s include the opening cysteine and the closing phenylalanine or tryptophan. A D gene is named only where the DNA matches it firmly. Not every row has a clone size; where given, it reads once, few, many or a size class.

TRBD1	TRBJ1-1	TRBV2	.	CASSAGGRPSNTEAFF	TGTGCCAGCAGTGCAGGGGGCAGACCATCGAACACTGAAGCTTTCTTT
TRBD1	TRBJ2-5	TRBV3-1/TRBV3-2	.	CASSQRGTAGLQETQYF	TGTGCCAGCAGCCAAAGGGGGACAGCCGGATTACAAGAGACCCAGTACTTC
TRBD1	TRBJ1-4	TRBV27	.	CASSPLLAGGSTNEKLFF	TGTGCCAGCAGCCCTTTACTGGCAGGGGGATCAACTAATGAAAAACTGTTTTTT
.	TRBJ1-5	TRBV27	.	CASSLYSTGKNQPQHF	TGTGCCAGCAGTTTATATTCCACAGGGAAGAATCAGCCCCAGCATTTT
.	TRBJ2-1	TRBV27	.	CASSLSRDNEQFF	TGTGCCAGCAGTTTATCGAGGGACAATGAGCAGTTCTTC
TRBD2	TRBJ2-1	TRBV7-2	.	CASSLIAGGVNEQFF	TGTGCCAGCAGTTTAATAGCGGGAGGGGTCAATGAGCAGTTCTTC
.	TRBJ2-7	TRBV27	.	CASSFGVSYEQYF	TGTGCCAGCAGTTTCGGGGTGTCCTACGAGCAGTACTTC
.	TRBJ1-4	TRBV24-1	.	CATSDPGTPATNEKLFF	TGTGCCACCAGTGACCCCGGGACTCCTGCAACTAATGAAAAACTGTTTTTT
.	TRBJ1-5	TRBV30	.	CACTLSGGNQPQHF	TGTGCCTGTACTCTTTCGGGGGGCAATCAGCCCCAGCATTTT
.	TRBJ2-5	TRBV29-1	.	CSGRQAAETQYF	TGCAGCGGACGACAGGCGGCAGAGACCCAGTACTTC
.	TRBJ1-2	TRBV11-2	few	CASSLGGSYGYTF	TGTGCCAGCAGCTTGGGGGGATCCTATGGCTACACCTTC
.	TRBJ1-2	TRBV11-2	.	CASSLDRSYGYTF	TGTGCCAGCAGCTTAGATCGCAGCTATGGCTACACCTTC
.	TRBJ1-1	TRBV25-1	.	CASRTANEAFF	TGTGCCAGTAGGACAGCGAATGAAGCTTTCTTT
.	TRBJ2-7	TRBV7-9	.	CASRREVGRGVWVTYEQYF	TGTGCCAGCAGGCGTGAGGTCGGCAGGGGGGTTTGGGTCACCTACGAGCAGTACTTC
.	TRBJ2-1	TRBV18	once	CASSATPRSYNEQFF	TGTGCCAGCTCAGCTACTCCCCGCTCCTACAATGAGCAGTTCTTC
.	TRBJ1-5	TRBV5-8	few	CASSLVAGVGNQPQHF	TGTGCCAGCAGCTTGGTAGCCGGGGTAGGCAATCAGCCCCAGCATTTT
.	TRBJ1-6	TRBV27	.	CASSLGLSSYNSPLHF	TGTGCCAGCAGTTTGGGCCTAAGCTCCTATAATTCACCCCTCCACTTT